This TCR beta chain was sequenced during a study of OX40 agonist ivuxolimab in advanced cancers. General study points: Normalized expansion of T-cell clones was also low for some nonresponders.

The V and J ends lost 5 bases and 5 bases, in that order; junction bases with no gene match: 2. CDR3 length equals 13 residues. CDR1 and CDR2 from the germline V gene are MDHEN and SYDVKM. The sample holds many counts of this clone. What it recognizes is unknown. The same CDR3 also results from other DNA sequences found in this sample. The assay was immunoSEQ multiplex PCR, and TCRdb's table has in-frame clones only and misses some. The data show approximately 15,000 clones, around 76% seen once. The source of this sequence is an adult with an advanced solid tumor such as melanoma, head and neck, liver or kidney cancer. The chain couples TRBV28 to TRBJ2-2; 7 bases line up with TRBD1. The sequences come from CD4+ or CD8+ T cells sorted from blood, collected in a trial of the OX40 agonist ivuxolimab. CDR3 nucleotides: TGTGCCAGCAGTGCCAGGGGGACCGGGGAGCTGTTTTTT. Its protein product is CASSARGTGELFF.